These 22 T cell receptor beta chains came from one sample sequenced in a study of blood T cell repertoires in COVID-19. Clones were sequenced by immunoSEQ multiplex PCR, and TCRdb holds only the in-frame ones, with some missing. The repertoire holds some 110,000 clones, with approximately 78% as singletons. Sequencing was done on a sample of peripheral blood. The receptors come from a man aged 65-85 years with acute or convalescent COVID-19.

V gene TRBV5-5 combines with J gene TRBJ1-1; no definite D call. The CDR3 is made up of 13 amino acids. The ends were cut back, 5 bases at V and 0 bases at J, with 8 bases in the middle. In germline, CDR1 is SGHKS, CDR2 YYEKEE (reference sequence). DNA of the CDR3: TGTGCCAGCAGTTGGGCCATGAACACTGAAGCTTTCTTT. Translated, it gives CASSWAMNTEAFF.

This chain links TRBV19 with TRBJ1-1; TRBD1 agrees at 7 bases. J was trimmed by 4 bases and V by 9 bases; bases with no gene match: 23. The germline CDR1 and CDR2 sequences are LNHDA and SQIVND (reference sequence). This CDR3 is 18 amino acids long. This chain's CDR3 is CARGVWVTGREWATEAFF. CDR3 DNA: TGTGCCAGAGGGGTTTGGGTGACAGGGAGAGAATGGGCCACTGAAGCTTTCTTT.

About this clone itself: The same CDR3 can be traced to other DNA sequences in this sample. The chain has TRBV28 and TRBJ2-5, with TRBD2 as a possible D gene (6 bases). V was trimmed by 2 bases and J by 0 bases, leaving 10 bases between them. The CDR3 loop spans 15 amino acids. CDR1 is MDHEN and CDR2 is SYDVKM in the germline V gene. The CDR3 region is CASSLGGNNQETQYF. In nucleotides, the CDR3 is TGTGCCAGCAGTTTAGGGGGGAATAACCAAGAGACCCAGTACTTC. Combining the CDR3 with reference TRBV28 and TRBJ2-5 gives the whole variable domain DVKVTQSSRYLVKRTGEKVFLECVQDMDHENMFWYRQDPGLGLRLIYFSYDVKMKEKGDIPEGYSVSREKKERFSLILESASTNQTSMYLCASSLGGNNQETQYFGPGTRLLVL.

For the CDR3, the DNA is TGTGCCAGCACCGTTACCGGGGGAAAGAACACTGAAGCTTTCTTT. This codes for CASTVTGGKNTEAFF. This sequence joins TRBV7-9 and TRBJ1-1; perhaps TRBD1 as D (5 bases). Germline V gives CDR1 SEHNR, CDR2 FQNEAQ (reference sequence). CDR3 length: 15 residues. Trimming pared 7 bases from V and 1 base from J, leaving 16 bases between.

The CDR3 loop reads CAWNTRVNNQPQHF. CDR3 nucleotide sequence: TGTGCCTGGAATACTCGGGTCAACAATCAGCCCCAGCATTTT. The chain employs TRBV30 and TRBJ1-5, with D unresolved. The germline CDR1 and CDR2 sequences are GTSNPN and SVGIG (reference sequence). The CDR3 is made up of 14 amino acids. Trimming removed 4 bases from V and 3 bases from J, with 13 bases in between.

This chain uses TRBV4-1 with TRBJ2-1; TRBD1 matches at 10 bases. From germline, CDR1 is MGHRA and CDR2 YSYEKL. The V segment lost 5 bases and the J segment 10 bases; nucleotides outside the gene matches: 11. The CDR3 has 15 residues. CDR3 coding DNA: TGCGCCAGCAGCGAGACGGGGACAGGGGAACGGGAGCAGTTCTTC. Translating gives CASSETGTGEREQFF.

CDR3 nucleotides: TGCGCCACATCCAGACAGGTTGAAACCGGGGAGCTGTTTTTT. Amino acids: CATSRQVETGELFF. The rearrangement uses TRBV10-1 and TRBJ2-2; D might be TRBD1 (6 bases). The CDR3 has 14 residues. Trimming left V 10 bases short and J 5 bases short, with 17 bases between. Germline CDR1 and CDR2: WNHNN and SYGVQD (reference sequence).

The chain couples TRBV19 to TRBJ1-5; 7 bases map to TRBD1. Germline V gene data show CDR1 as LNHDA and CDR2 as SQIVND (reference sequence). The CDR3 has 14 residues. V shed 4 bases and J 2 bases; nucleotides not matched to a gene: 2. In DNA, the CDR3 is TGTGCCAGTAGTACAGGGACAGGCAATCAGCCCCAGCATTTT. Its protein is CASSTGTGNQPQHF. Full variable domain (rest looked up from reference TRBV19 and TRBJ1-5): DGGITQSPKYLFRKEGQNVTLSCEQNLNHDAMYWYRQDPGQGLRLIYYSQIVNDFQKGDIAEGYSVSREKKESFPLTVTSAQKNPTAFYLCASSTGTGNQPQHFGDGTRLSIL.

This clone has a single count. The gene calls are TRBV4-1 and TRBJ2-5; D remains ambiguous. The V end lost 1 base, the J end lost 5 bases, and 11 bases lay between the germline ends. This CDR3 is 14 amino acids long. Germline values: CDR1 MGHRA, CDR2 YSYEKL. The CDR3 coding sequence is TGCGCCAGCAGCCAAGTTGCTCAGGTCGAGACCCAGTACTTC. Protein: CASSQVAQVETQYF.

The chain combines TRBV28 with TRBJ1-2; no firm D call. This CDR3 has 12 residues. The germline V gene has CDR1 MDHEN and CDR2 SYDVKM. V dropped 4 bases and J dropped 4 bases, with 7 bases sitting between them. CDR3 amino acids: CASSSEGYGYTF. CDR3 in DNA: TGTGCCAGCAGTTCGGAGGGCTATGGCTACACCTTC.

CDR3 sequence: CSADRVKEQFF. DNA for the CDR3: TGCAGCGCCGACAGGGTTAAAGAGCAGTTCTTC. V gene TRBV29-1 combines with J gene TRBJ2-1, with 7 bases identical to TRBD1. The CDR3 extends over 11 amino acids. Germline V CDR1 and CDR2: SQVTM, ANQGSEA. The ends lost 7 bases at V and 10 bases at J; junction bases unmatched: 7.

This chain uses TRBV6-1 with TRBJ2-6; D is unclear. CDR3 length: 18 residues. The V gene lost 3 bases and the J gene lost 0 bases, with 15 bases spanning the gap. Germline CDR1 reads MNHNS; CDR2 reads SASEGT. CDR3 DNA: TGTGCCAGCAGTGACATCAACCCCATGAGCTCTGGGGCCAACGTCCTGACTTTC. The encoded protein is CASSDINPMSSGANVLTF.

The V gene is TRBV5-1, the J gene TRBJ2-7; D gene ambiguous. CDR1 is SGHRS, CDR2 YFSETQ, per germline. This CDR3 is 13 amino acids long. Trimming took 7 bases from V and 6 from J, leaving 17 bases between them. The CDR3 is CASSPVSAGEQYF. Written as DNA, the CDR3 is TGCGCCAGCTCCCCGGTATCTGCCGGCGAGCAGTACTTC.

This clone has just one count. The chain links TRBV5-1 to TRBJ1-3, with a weak D call TRBD1 (6 bases). The V gene's germline CDR1 is SGHRS and CDR2 YFSETQ. CDR3 length: 17 amino acids. The ends were cut back, 0 bases at V and 1 base at J, with 14 bases in the middle. CDR3 coding DNA: TGCGCCAGCAGCTTGGCGGGCAGGGGTTTGTCTGGAAACACCATATATTTT. Protein: CASSLAGRGLSGNTIYF.

To note about this clone: Other DNA sequences in this specimen translate into the identical CDR3. CDR3 loop: CASSPLAGNPTDTQYF. CDR3 bases: TGTGCCAGCAGCCCCTTAGCGGGGAACCCCACAGATACGCAGTATTTT. V usage is TRBV3-1 (or the pseudogene TRBV3-2) and J usage is TRBJ2-3, with 8 bases fitting TRBD2. The germline gives CDR1 LGHDT, CDR2 YNNKEL (reference sequence). The junction had 8 bases not matched to a gene; V was cut back by 4 bases and J by 2 bases. The CDR3 runs 16 residues.

Worth noting for this clone: At one end, the junction sequence differs from germline, possibly due to a read error. The chain employs TRBV5-1 and TRBJ2-1, with D possibly TRBD1 on 6 matching bases. The CDR3 contains 16 residues. Germline V gene data show CDR1 as SGHRS and CDR2 as YFSETQ. The CDR3 spells CASSLGRGYSNNEQFF. The DNA for the CDR3 is TGCGCCAGCAGCTTGGGTAGGGGGTACTCCAACAATGAGCAGTTCTTC.

The rearrangement joins TRBV9 to TRBJ2-1; 8 bases fit TRBD2. J lost 2 bases, V lost 4 bases, and 5 bases had no gene match. The germline CDR1 and CDR2 sequences are SGDLS and YYNGEE. The CDR3 contains 15 residues. CDR3 in amino acids: CASSLGGGTYNEQFF. The CDR3 DNA reads as TGTGCCAGCAGCCTAGGCGGGGGGACCTACAATGAGCAGTTCTTC.

The chain carries TRBV11-2 and TRBJ1-6; 11 bases match TRBD1. V lost 7 bases, J lost 6 bases, and 14 bases stayed unmatched. The CDR3 sequence is 18 residues long. Per germline, CDR1 SGHAT and CDR2 FQNNGV. The CDR3 here is CASTPGTGGILFNSPLHF. For the CDR3, the DNA is TGTGCCAGCACCCCCGGGACAGGGGGGATTCTGTTTAATTCACCCCTCCACTTT.

V is TRBV5-5 and J is TRBJ1-6; 9 bases match TRBD1. V shed 1 base, J shed 9 bases, and the junction held 5 bases outside the gene matches. CDR1 and CDR2 (germline): SGHKS, YYEKEE (reference sequence). This CDR3 is 15 amino acids long. The CDR3 DNA reads as TGTGCCAGCAGCTTGTCGGGACAGGGTGGTTCACCCCTCCACTTT. Its translation: CASSLSGQGGSPLHF.

The J gene is TRBJ1-1, the V gene TRBV24-1, with a tentative D call TRBD1 (5 bases). Trimming cost V 4 bases and J 5 bases, with 13 bases left between them. The CDR3 is made up of 14 amino acids. The germline V gene has CDR1 KGHDR and CDR2 SFDVKD. The CDR3 spells CATSDRGGSTEAFF. The CDR3 region has the DNA TGTGCCACCAGTGACCGGGGGGGTTCAACTGAAGCTTTCTTT.

The chain combines TRBV29-1 with TRBJ1-2; TRBD1 aligns across 8 bases. This CDR3 is built from 13 residues. V dropped 5 bases and J dropped 4; count of bases not matched to a gene: 6. Per germline, CDR1 SQVTM and CDR2 ANQGSEA. CDR3 protein: CSVSPDRAYGYTF. For the CDR3, the DNA is TGCAGCGTTTCCCCGGACAGGGCCTATGGCTACACCTTC. The whole variable domain, remainder taken from reference TRBV29-1 and TRBJ1-2, is SAVISQKPSRDICQRGTSLTIQCQVDSQVTMMFWYRQQPGQSLTLIATANQGSEATYESGFVIDKFPISRPNLTFSTLTVSNMSPEDSSIYLCSVSPDRAYGYTFGSGTRLTVV.

This clone has just a few counts. J is TRBJ2-7 and V is TRBV3-1 (or the pseudogene TRBV3-2), with TRBD2 identical over 12 bases. V was clipped by 8 bases and J by 2 bases; unmatched bases: 4. The germline V gene has CDR1 LGHDT and CDR2 YNNKEL (reference sequence). The CDR3 runs to 14 residues. The CDR3 DNA reads TGTGCCAGCGCTAGCGGGAGGGGAACCTACGAGCAGTACTTC. Amino acid sequence: CASASGRGTYEQYF.